Presented here are 5 T cell receptor beta chains from one specimen sequenced in a study of cytomegalovirus exposure and HLA in healthy donors. PCR employed 60 Vbeta and 13 Jbeta primers. Libraries were prepared by immunoSEQ multiplex PCR; TCRdb keeps only in-frame clonotypes and omits some of them. In the table there are 100,000 to 150,000 clones, about 80% of which are singletons. What was sequenced was PBMCs. All receptors come from a young man in good health and CMV-seropositive.

The chain couples TRBV15 to TRBJ1-5; 8 bases are a match to TRBD1. CDR3 size: 16 residues. The trim removed 0 bases at V and 2 bases at J, leaving 3 bases unmatched. Germline CDR1 is LNHNV and CDR2 is YYDKDF (reference sequence). The CDR3 region is CATSRELTGGNQPQHF. The CDR3 DNA reads TGTGCCACCAGCAGAGAATTGACAGGGGGCAATCAGCCCCAGCATTTT.

DNA for the CDR3: TGTGCCAGCAGCCAAGATCTCTACGAGCAGTACTTC. Residues: CASSQDLYEQYF. The rearrangement joins TRBV4-2 to TRBJ2-5; no firm D call. The J call may be mistaken, given a closer DNA end match to TRBJ2-7. This CDR3 comprises 12 residues. Germline loops: CDR1 LGHNA, CDR2 YNFKEQ.

The rearrangement uses TRBV5-1 and TRBJ2-3; a weak D match, TRBD2 (6 bases). The CDR3 has 15 residues. The germline V and J ends were trimmed by 4 bases and 2 bases, with 14 bases remaining between them. Germline-derived CDR1 and CDR2 are SGHRS and YFSETQ. The CDR3 bases are TGCGCCAGCAGCCTGGATAGCGGTGACACAGATACGCAGTATTTT. It encodes CASSLDSGDTDTQYF.

This clone was seen a single time. The V gene is TRBV5-4, the J gene TRBJ1-1; a weak D match, TRBD1 (5 bases). CDR3 size: 14 residues. V was trimmed by 2 bases and J by 2 bases, leaving 10 bases between them. Germline V gene lookup returns CDR1 SGHNT and CDR2 YYREEE (reference sequence). The chain's CDR3 is CASSFSGPNTEAFF. Here the CDR3 DNA reads TGTGCCAGCAGCTTCTCAGGGCCTAACACTGAAGCTTTCTTT.

J is TRBJ2-7 and V is TRBV7-9, with a weak D call TRBD1 (5 bases). The CDR3 is made up of 11 amino acids. V was shortened by 6 bases and J by 7 bases, with 10 bases between the two germline ends. The germline V gene has CDR1 SEHNR and CDR2 FQNEAQ (reference sequence). The CDR3 DNA is TGTGCCAGCAGAGAAGGGGAAGAGCAGTACTTC. This gives the protein CASREGEEQYF.